This T cell receptor (beta chain) was identified in a study of T cell changes during pregnancy in multiple sclerosis. TCRdb's copy holds only in-frame clones and misses some; the assay was immunoSEQ multiplex PCR. The sample has over 60,000 clones, 75% to 95% seen once. The germline CDR1 and CDR2 sequences are MDHEN and SYDVKM. The CDR3 has 15 residues. The V and J ends lost 2 bases and 3 bases respectively, with 13 bases between them. The V and J genes are TRBV28 and TRBJ1-2; TRBD1 is a possible D gene (6 bases). This TCR was recovered from a female donor in good health, enrolled as a control in a pregnancy study. Sequenced here: peripheral blood, sampled in the third trimester of pregnancy. The DNA of the CDR3 is TGTGCCAGCAGTTTACAGGACAGACAATACTATGGCTACACCTTC. It is translated as CASSLQDRQYYGYTF.